This T cell receptor (beta chain) was recovered during a study of regulatory T cells in long-lasting Graves disease. Time point meaning: newly diagnosed GD, antithyroid drugs for less than 3 months. Extracted RNA from PBMCs served as the source of the TCR library. Arm-PCR of CDR3 regions and iRepertoire HTBI primers were used to build TCR beta libraries. MiXCR was run by TCRdb on the multiplex PCR reads, yielding one entry per CDR3 protein. This table holds 550,000 to 700,000 distinct CDR3 sequences, about 16% found once. V lost 1 base and J lost 7; bases outside the gene matches: 3. Germline lookup yields CDR1 SGHDN and CDR2 FVKESK. This CDR3 contains 13 residues. These data also featured in a second study, about T cells in Graves' hyperthyroidism and ophthalmopathy. In that study: Criteria for exclusion of patients were uncontrolled infection, other autoimmune disease, pregnancy or lactation.

Sample: peripheral blood mononuclear cells (PBMCs), taken at new diagnosis, from a patient treated with antithyroid drugs. The clonotype originates from a man younger than 30 with Graves disease. V and J are TRBV14 and TRBJ1-1, with 7 bases aligning to TRBD1. The DNA of the CDR3 is TGTGCCAGCAGCCAAGGAACAGGGGATGAAGCTTTCTTT. The encoded protein is CASSQGTGDEAFF.